The rows below give T cell receptor beta chains drawn from one sample of a study of human T cells and chemical hapten exposure. TCRdb analysed the RACE reads with MiXCR anew, one entry per CDR3 protein. The table has 350,000 or so distinct CDR3 sequences, around 6.9% seen once. The input for sequencing was whole blood, taken in connection with sensitization to the hapten diphenylcyclopropenone (DPC). All receptors come from a woman younger than 35 with alopecia areata. Some clones in this sample may be carry-over from other donors' samples. The CDR3 runs from the conserved cysteine through the conserved F or W. The order of the fields is CDR3 DNA, CDR3 protein, J gene, D gene, V gene, clone size. A D gene is named only where the DNA matches it firmly. Size values are once, few and many counts, or a class for expanded clones, and some rows have none.

CDR3nt: TGTGCCAGCAGTTACGAGTTGGTGGGCAAAAATTCACCCCTCCACTTT
CDR3aa: CASSYELVGKNSPLHF
j_gene: TRBJ1-6
d_gene: -
v_gene: TRBV6-5
abundance: few

CDR3nt: TGTGCCAGCAGTTTAGGGCTTGTAGCGGCTGAAGCTTTCTTT
CDR3aa: CASSLGLVAAEAFF
j_gene: TRBJ1-1
d_gene: -
v_gene: TRBV12-3/TRBV12-4
abundance: -

CDR3nt: TGCAGTGCTAGATCGTGGGCTCTCCCCGCCCAGCATTTT
CDR3aa: CSARSWALPAQHF
j_gene: TRBJ1-5
d_gene: -
v_gene: TRBV20-1
abundance: many

CDR3nt: TGTGCCACCCACGACAGGACCGATCAGCCCCAGCATTTT
CDR3aa: CATHDRTDQPQHF
j_gene: TRBJ1-5
d_gene: -
v_gene: TRBV10-3
abundance: few

CDR3nt: TGTGCCAGCAGTTACTCGGGACAGTCTTCTGGAAACACCATATATTTT
CDR3aa: CASSYSGQSSGNTIYF
j_gene: TRBJ1-3
d_gene: TRBD1
v_gene: TRBV6-6
abundance: few

CDR3nt: TGTGCCAGCAGTTTAGGGCAGGCGGCTAACTATGGCTACACCTTC
CDR3aa: CASSLGQAANYGYTF
j_gene: TRBJ1-2
d_gene: -
v_gene: TRBV12-3/TRBV12-4
abundance: -

CDR3nt: TGCGCCAGCTATTTGACAGGGGGCGAGCAGTACTTC
CDR3aa: CASYLTGGEQYF
j_gene: TRBJ2-7
d_gene: TRBD1
v_gene: TRBV5-1
abundance: -

CDR3nt: TGTGCCAGCAGCCTATCCGGGACCGTGCAGTACTTC
CDR3aa: CASSLSGTVQYF
j_gene: TRBJ2-7
d_gene: -
v_gene: TRBV6-2/TRBV6-3
abundance: few

CDR3nt: TGCGCCAGCAGCCAAGATGAACGGGGGTTGAACACTGAAGCTTTCTTT
CDR3aa: CASSQDERGLNTEAFF
j_gene: TRBJ1-1
d_gene: -
v_gene: TRBV4-1
abundance: -

CDR3nt: TGCGCCAGCAGCCAGGGGACGGCAAACACTGAAGCTTTCTTT
CDR3aa: CASSQGTANTEAFF
j_gene: TRBJ1-1
d_gene: -
v_gene: TRBV5-1
abundance: many

CDR3nt: TGTGCCAGCAGCTTTCACAGGGGCTCCTACAATGAGCAGTTCTTC
CDR3aa: CASSFHRGSYNEQFF
j_gene: TRBJ2-1
d_gene: TRBD1
v_gene: TRBV11-2
abundance: -

CDR3nt: TGCGCCAGCAGCTTAAGTAACCAAGAGACCCAGTACTTC
CDR3aa: CASSLSNQETQYF
j_gene: TRBJ2-5
d_gene: -
v_gene: TRBV5-1
abundance: many

CDR3nt: TGTGCCATCAGTGAACCAAAGAGCTCTGGAAACACCATATATTTT
CDR3aa: CAISEPKSSGNTIYF
j_gene: TRBJ1-3
d_gene: -
v_gene: TRBV10-3
abundance: few

CDR3nt: TGTGCCAGCAGCCCGAGTTCTAACTATGGCTACACCTTC
CDR3aa: CASSPSSNYGYTF
j_gene: TRBJ1-2
d_gene: -
v_gene: TRBV11-1
abundance: few

CDR3nt: TGTGCCAGCAGGCGTGGAGGGACAGGGAGTCGCTTGTCGGAAGGCTACACCTTC
CDR3aa: CASRRGGTGSRLSEGYTF
j_gene: TRBJ1-2
d_gene: TRBD1
v_gene: TRBV13
abundance: -

CDR3nt: TGTGCCAGCAGCTATCTCACTCCGAGCTCTGGAAACACCATATATTTT
CDR3aa: CASSYLTPSSGNTIYF
j_gene: TRBJ1-3
d_gene: -
v_gene: TRBV5-4
abundance: few

CDR3nt: TGCAGTCCCCGGGCGAGGTCGGAGGCCCCCTACGAGCAGTACTTC
CDR3aa: CSPRARSEAPYEQYF
j_gene: TRBJ2-7
d_gene: -
v_gene: TRBV20-1
abundance: many

CDR3nt: TGCAGCGTTGAAGGGGGTTTGGGGGCGAACACTGAAGCTTTCTTT
CDR3aa: CSVEGGLGANTEAFF
j_gene: TRBJ1-1
d_gene: -
v_gene: TRBV29-1
abundance: many

CDR3nt: TGTGCCAGCTCAGCCACCGAGAGGGACATCGGCTACACCTTC
CDR3aa: CASSATERDIGYTF
j_gene: TRBJ1-2
d_gene: -
v_gene: TRBV18
abundance: few

CDR3nt: TGTGCCAGCAGCGTAGAGGCGGGCCACGAGCAGTACTTC
CDR3aa: CASSVEAGHEQYF
j_gene: TRBJ2-7
d_gene: -
v_gene: TRBV9
abundance: -

CDR3nt: TGTGCCAGCAGTGACGATTCCCTTAAAAACATTCAGTACTTC
CDR3aa: CASSDDSLKNIQYF
j_gene: TRBJ2-4
d_gene: -
v_gene: TRBV7-2
abundance: many

CDR3nt: TGTGCCAGCAGCTCCTCTAACCTAGCGGGGGTCGCGGATACGCAGTATTTT
CDR3aa: CASSSSNLAGVADTQYF
j_gene: TRBJ2-3
d_gene: TRBD2
v_gene: TRBV7-9
abundance: -

CDR3nt: TGTGCCAGCAGGCCGGGGACAGGTTATGAAAAACTGTTTTTT
CDR3aa: CASRPGTGYEKLFF
j_gene: TRBJ1-4
d_gene: TRBD1
v_gene: TRBV12-3/TRBV12-4
abundance: -

CDR3nt: TGCGCCAGCAGCTTGCCAGGGGTGAACACTGAAGCTTTCTTT
CDR3aa: CASSLPGVNTEAFF
j_gene: TRBJ1-1
d_gene: -
v_gene: TRBV5-1
abundance: -

CDR3nt: TGTGCCAGCAGCTTAGGGGACAGGGTTCCCTACGAGCAGTACTTC
CDR3aa: CASSLGDRVPYEQYF
j_gene: TRBJ2-7
d_gene: TRBD1
v_gene: TRBV7-9
abundance: many

CDR3nt: TGTGCCAGCAGTTACGGCAGGGAAAAAGGTGGCTACACCTTC
CDR3aa: CASSYGREKGGYTF
j_gene: TRBJ1-2
d_gene: -
v_gene: TRBV6-8
abundance: -

CDR3nt: TGTGCCAGCTCACCCACAGCTCTTGCCAATCAGCCCCAGCATTTT
CDR3aa: CASSPTALANQPQHF
j_gene: TRBJ1-5
d_gene: -
v_gene: TRBV18
abundance: few

CDR3nt: TGTGCCAGCAGTTTACGGACCTGGACAGGGTCTAATGAAAAACTGTTTTTT
CDR3aa: CASSLRTWTGSNEKLFF
j_gene: TRBJ1-4
d_gene: TRBD1
v_gene: TRBV12-3/TRBV12-4
abundance: many

CDR3nt: TGCAGTGCTACGAGACAGGGTAGGAACGAGCAGTACTTC
CDR3aa: CSATRQGRNEQYF
j_gene: TRBJ2-7
d_gene: TRBD1
v_gene: TRBV20-1
abundance: -

CDR3nt: TGTGCCAGCAGTCCCGACAGGGTACACAATCAGCCCCAGCATTTT
CDR3aa: CASSPDRVHNQPQHF
j_gene: TRBJ1-5
d_gene: TRBD1
v_gene: TRBV12-3/TRBV12-4
abundance: -

CDR3nt: TGTGCCAGCAGCCCGGACGGTGTCAATCAGCCCCAGCATTTT
CDR3aa: CASSPDGVNQPQHF
j_gene: TRBJ1-5
d_gene: -
v_gene: TRBV7-2
abundance: few

CDR3nt: TGCAGTGCCAAAGGAGATGGACAGCAGGTATATGGCTACACCTTC
CDR3aa: CSAKGDGQQVYGYTF
j_gene: TRBJ1-2
d_gene: -
v_gene: TRBV20-1
abundance: few

CDR3nt: TGCGCCAGCAGCGGGGGTCCCACGCGGGGAAACACCATATATTTT
CDR3aa: CASSGGPTRGNTIYF
j_gene: TRBJ1-3
d_gene: -
v_gene: TRBV10-2
abundance: few

CDR3nt: TGTGCCAGCAGCTCACTCCGGACGTCCAGCCAGAAGACCACAGATACGCAGTATTTT
CDR3aa: CASSSLRTSSQKTTDTQYF
j_gene: TRBJ2-3
d_gene: -
v_gene: TRBV7-9
abundance: -

CDR3nt: TGTGCCAGCAGGGGCGGGGGCGTAAATGGCTACACCTTC
CDR3aa: CASRGGGVNGYTF
j_gene: TRBJ1-2
d_gene: -
v_gene: TRBV7-9
abundance: few

CDR3nt: TGTGCCAGCAGCTTAGGGGGACAGGTTAGCATTCAGTACTTC
CDR3aa: CASSLGGQVSIQYF
j_gene: TRBJ2-4
d_gene: TRBD1
v_gene: TRBV11-3
abundance: -

CDR3nt: TGTGCCAGCAGTTACCAGGGGGCTGGCACTGAAGCTTTCTTT
CDR3aa: CASSYQGAGTEAFF
j_gene: TRBJ1-1
d_gene: TRBD1
v_gene: TRBV6-5
abundance: -

CDR3nt: TGTGCCAGCAGCTTGGGGCAGCTCACAGATACGCAGTATTTT
CDR3aa: CASSLGQLTDTQYF
j_gene: TRBJ2-3
d_gene: -
v_gene: TRBV5-4
abundance: many

CDR3nt: TGTGCCAGCAGCCAAGATCGACGGACTGAAGCTTTCTTT
CDR3aa: CASSQDRRTEAFF
j_gene: TRBJ1-1
d_gene: -
v_gene: TRBV14
abundance: -

CDR3nt: TGCGCCAGCAGCTTGGGACCAGGGTGGCAGCCCCAGCATTTT
CDR3aa: CASSLGPGWQPQHF
j_gene: TRBJ1-5
d_gene: -
v_gene: TRBV5-1
abundance: -

CDR3nt: TGTGCCAGCAGTTTATTTCGGAATTCACCCCTCCACTTT
CDR3aa: CASSLFRNSPLHF
j_gene: TRBJ1-6
d_gene: -
v_gene: TRBV28
abundance: few

CDR3nt: TGCGCCAGCAGCCAAGATCACACTGAAGCTTTCTTT
CDR3aa: CASSQDHTEAFF
j_gene: TRBJ1-1
d_gene: -
v_gene: TRBV4-3
abundance: -

CDR3nt: TGCGCCAGCAGCCAAGATATTACTAGCGGGGGGGGCTACGAGCAGTACTTC
CDR3aa: CASSQDITSGGGYEQYF
j_gene: TRBJ2-7
d_gene: TRBD2
v_gene: TRBV4-3
abundance: -

CDR3nt: TGTGCCAGCACCATGGACGGAACCTACGAGCAGTACTTC
CDR3aa: CASTMDGTYEQYF
j_gene: TRBJ2-7
d_gene: -
v_gene: TRBV28
abundance: few

CDR3nt: TGCAGCGTTGAAGATTCGTACACAGATACGCAGTATTTT
CDR3aa: CSVEDSYTDTQYF
j_gene: TRBJ2-3
d_gene: -
v_gene: TRBV29-1
abundance: many

CDR3nt: TGTGCCAGCAGTTCAACCCGACTAGAGACCCAGTACTTC
CDR3aa: CASSSTRLETQYF
j_gene: TRBJ2-5
d_gene: -
v_gene: TRBV12-3/TRBV12-4
abundance: few

CDR3nt: TGTGCCAGCAGTGAAGGGGTTAATGAAAAACTGTTTTTT
CDR3aa: CASSEGVNEKLFF
j_gene: TRBJ1-4
d_gene: -
v_gene: TRBV2
abundance: -